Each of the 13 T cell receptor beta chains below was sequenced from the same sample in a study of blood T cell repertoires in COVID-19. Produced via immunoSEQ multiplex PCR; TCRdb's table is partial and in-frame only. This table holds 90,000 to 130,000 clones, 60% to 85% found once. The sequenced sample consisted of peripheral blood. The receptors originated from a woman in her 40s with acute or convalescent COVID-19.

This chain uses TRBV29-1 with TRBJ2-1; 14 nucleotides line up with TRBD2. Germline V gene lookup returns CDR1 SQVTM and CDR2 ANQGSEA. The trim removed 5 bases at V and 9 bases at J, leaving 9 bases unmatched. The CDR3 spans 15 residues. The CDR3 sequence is CSVSPTSGGAVEQFF. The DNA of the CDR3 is TGCAGCGTTTCCCCGACTAGCGGGGGGGCCGTTGAGCAGTTCTTC.

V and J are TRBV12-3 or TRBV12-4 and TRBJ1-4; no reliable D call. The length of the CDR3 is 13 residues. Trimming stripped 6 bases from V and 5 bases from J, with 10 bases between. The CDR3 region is CASRLRLNEKLFF. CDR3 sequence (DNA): TGTGCCAGCAGGCTCAGGCTCAATGAAAAACTGTTTTTT.

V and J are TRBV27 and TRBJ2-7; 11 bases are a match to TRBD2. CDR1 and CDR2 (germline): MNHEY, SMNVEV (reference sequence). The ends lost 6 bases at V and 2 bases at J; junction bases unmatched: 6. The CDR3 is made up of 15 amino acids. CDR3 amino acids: CASRSGLAGPYEQYF. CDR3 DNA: TGTGCCAGCAGGAGCGGACTAGCGGGTCCCTACGAGCAGTACTTC.

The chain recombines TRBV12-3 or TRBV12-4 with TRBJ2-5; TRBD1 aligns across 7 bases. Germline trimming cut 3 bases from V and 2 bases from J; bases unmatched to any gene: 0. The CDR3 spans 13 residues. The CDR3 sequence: CASSFRGQETQYF. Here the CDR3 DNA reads TGTGCCAGCAGTTTCAGGGGGCAAGAGACCCAGTACTTC.

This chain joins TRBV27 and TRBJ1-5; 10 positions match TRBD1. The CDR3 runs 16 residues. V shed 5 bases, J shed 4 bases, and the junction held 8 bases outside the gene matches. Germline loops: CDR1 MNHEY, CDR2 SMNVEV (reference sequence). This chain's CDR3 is CASSLSTGGLNQPQHF. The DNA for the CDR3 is TGTGCCAGCAGTCTGTCGACAGGGGGCTTGAATCAGCCCCAGCATTTT.

The CDR3 DNA reads TGTGCCAGCAGTCCCCCAGGGACAGGGAGGAACTATGGCTACACCTTC. Amino acids: CASSPPGTGRNYGYTF. V gene TRBV28 combines with J gene TRBJ1-2; 9 bases are a match to TRBD1. CDR3 length equals 16 residues. Losses at the gene ends were 5 bases for V and 2 bases for J; bases not matched to a gene: 9. The germline gives CDR1 MDHEN, CDR2 SYDVKM.

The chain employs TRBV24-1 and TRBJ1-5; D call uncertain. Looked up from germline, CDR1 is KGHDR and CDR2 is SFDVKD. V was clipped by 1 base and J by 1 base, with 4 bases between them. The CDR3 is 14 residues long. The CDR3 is CATSDFLSNQPQHF. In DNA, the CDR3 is TGTGCCACCAGTGATTTTTTAAGCAATCAGCCCCAGCATTTT.

CDR3 DNA sequence: TGCGCCAGCAACGAAGCGGGGTCCTACGAGCAGTACTTC. Amino acid sequence: CASNEAGSYEQYF. This chain uses TRBV5-1 with TRBJ2-7, with 7 bases identical to TRBD2. J gave up 1 base and V 6 bases, and 4 bases lay outside the gene matches. Looked up from germline, CDR1 is SGHRS and CDR2 is YFSETQ. This CDR3 spans 13 amino acids.

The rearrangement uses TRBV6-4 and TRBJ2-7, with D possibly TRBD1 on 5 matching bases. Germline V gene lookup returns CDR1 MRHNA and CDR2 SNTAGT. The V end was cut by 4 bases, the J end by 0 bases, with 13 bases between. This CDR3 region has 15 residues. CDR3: CASSADSPSSYEQYF. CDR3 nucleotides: TGTGCCAGCAGTGCCGACAGTCCCAGCTCCTACGAGCAGTACTTC.

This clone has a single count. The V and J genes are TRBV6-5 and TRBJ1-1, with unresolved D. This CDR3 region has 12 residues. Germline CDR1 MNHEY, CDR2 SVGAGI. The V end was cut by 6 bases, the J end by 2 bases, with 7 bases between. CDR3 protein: CASSTVNTEAFF. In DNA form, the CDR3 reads TGTGCCAGCAGCACAGTAAACACTGAAGCTTTCTTT.

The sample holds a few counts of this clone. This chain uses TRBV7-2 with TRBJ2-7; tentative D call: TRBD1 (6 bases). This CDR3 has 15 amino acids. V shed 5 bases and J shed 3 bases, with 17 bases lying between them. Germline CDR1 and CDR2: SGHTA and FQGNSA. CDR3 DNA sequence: TGTGCCAGCAGCACGGACAGCGGTCGATACTACGAGCAGTACTTC. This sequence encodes CASSTDSGRYYEQYF.

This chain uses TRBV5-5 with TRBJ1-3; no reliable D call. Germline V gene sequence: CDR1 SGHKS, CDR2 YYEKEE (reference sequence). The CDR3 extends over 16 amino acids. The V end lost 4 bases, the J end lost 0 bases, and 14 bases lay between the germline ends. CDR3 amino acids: CASSPSYQNSGNTIYF. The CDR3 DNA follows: TGTGCCAGCAGCCCATCATATCAGAACTCTGGAAACACCATATATTTT.

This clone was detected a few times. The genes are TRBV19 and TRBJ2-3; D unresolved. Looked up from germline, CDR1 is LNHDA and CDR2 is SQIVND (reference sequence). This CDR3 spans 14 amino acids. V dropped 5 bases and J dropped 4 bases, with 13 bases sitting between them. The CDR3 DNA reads TGTGCCAGTAGTGCTCGATCGAGTCCAGATACGCAGTATTTT. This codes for CASSARSSPDTQYF.